This TCR beta chain was documented in a study of a mutant IDH1 vaccine in newly diagnosed glioma. Study-wide background: During weeks 1, 3, 5, 7, 11, 15, 19 and 23, patients received eight vaccinations.

Trimming cost V 6 bases and J 4 bases; bases outside gene matches: 10. The CDR3 consists of 15 residues. Germline V gene sequence: CDR1 SGHTA, CDR2 FQGNSA. The data were produced by immunoSEQ multiplex PCR, yet TCRdb's version contains in-frame clones alone and is incomplete. The sample includes 39,000 or so clones, approximately 78% of them seen just once. The sample's time point: week 5, during vaccination. Vaccination used 300 ug of mutant IDH1 20-mer peptide per dose, with topical imiquimod. About this clone: No antigen is known for it.

The chain carries TRBV7-2 and TRBJ2-5, with 8 bases fitting TRBD2. This TCR came from a man between 35 and 55 years old with glioma. The sample here was PBMCs, taken from a glioma patient whose treatment included an IDH1 peptide vaccine. CDR3 amino acids: CASSRTSGGLETQYF. For the CDR3, the DNA is TGTGCCAGCAGTCGAACCTCGGGGGGGCTAGAGACCCAGTACTTC.